One and the same sample provided the 16 T cell receptor beta chains below, sequenced in a study of blood T cells in healthy people across ages. Next came a second PCR, run for about 6 to 12 cycles, which used a sample-barcoded 5' primer along with a J-beta primer mix. TCRdb fed the 5' RACE reads into MiXCR, producing one record per CDR3 protein. This table has some 1 million distinct CDR3 sequences, more than 35% appearing once. Sequencing input: blood. These receptor sequences come from a woman aged 55-75 years in good health.

V usage is TRBV5-1 and J usage is TRBJ2-3; 9 bases are a match to TRBD2. J gave up 2 bases and V 0 bases, and 4 bases lay outside the gene matches. Per germline, CDR1 SGHRS and CDR2 YFSETQ. The CDR3 loop spans 16 amino acids. The CDR3 protein is CASSLDLAGNTDTQYF. CDR3 in DNA: TGCGCCAGCAGCTTGGATCTAGCGGGGAACACAGATACGCAGTATTTT.

This clonotype has a handful of counts. This chain joins TRBV29-1 and TRBJ1-4, with D unresolved. From germline, CDR1 is SQVTM and CDR2 ANQGSEA. This CDR3 has 11 amino acids. V lost 8 bases to trimming and J lost 7 bases, with 11 bases between them. The CDR3 here is CSLRWGEKLFF. DNA for the CDR3: TGCAGCCTCCGGTGGGGTGAAAAACTGTTTTTT.

This clonotype was recorded only once. V gene TRBV10-3 combines with J gene TRBJ2-1; D remains unclear. V shed 11 bases and J shed 10 bases, with 18 bases lying between them. Germline-derived CDR1 and CDR2 are ENHRY and SYGVKD. The CDR3 sequence is 12 residues long. The CDR3 DNA is TGTGCCGCTAACACAGCCCAAGAAGAGCAGTTCTTC. It translates to CAANTAQEEQFF.

The chain employs TRBV28 and TRBJ2-7, with TRBD1 as a possible D gene (6 bases). Germline CDR1 reads MDHEN; CDR2 reads SYDVKM. The CDR3 contains 14 residues. The ends were cut back, 5 bases at V and 4 bases at J, with 15 bases in the middle. As DNA, the CDR3 is TGTGCCAGCAGTACAAATGACAGGCCGTACGAGCAGTACTTC. Amino acids: CASSTNDRPYEQYF.

The chain employs TRBV20-1 and TRBJ2-5; 9 bases fit TRBD2. Germline CDR1 is DFQATT and CDR2 is SNEGSKA (reference sequence). Losses at the gene ends were 1 base for V and 11 bases for J; bases not matched to a gene: 11. CDR3 length equals 14 residues. CDR3 residues: CSARGLADYNEQYF. In DNA, the CDR3 is TGCAGTGCTAGAGGACTAGCGGATTACAATGAGCAGTACTTC.

The V call is TRBV20-1, the J call TRBJ2-3; D may be TRBD1 (5 bases). V dropped 1 base and J dropped 1 base, with 12 bases sitting between them. Per germline, CDR1 DFQATT and CDR2 SNEGSKA (reference sequence). The CDR3 sequence is 15 residues long. CDR3 DNA sequence: TGCAGTGCTAGAGTTTTGGGGCAGGGCACAGATACGCAGTATTTT. It translates to CSARVLGQGTDTQYF.

This chain connects TRBV20-1 to TRBJ2-1; 12 bases align to TRBD2. The CDR3 has 14 amino acids. The junction had 7 bases not matched to a gene; V was cut back by 6 bases and J by 7 bases. Germline lookup yields CDR1 DFQATT and CDR2 SNEGSKA (reference sequence). CDR3 loop: CSADRLAGDNEQFF. CDR3 DNA: TGCAGTGCGGACCGACTAGCGGGAGATAATGAGCAGTTCTTC.

The V and J genes are TRBV4-1 and TRBJ2-4, with 10 bases fitting TRBD2. The trim removed 4 bases at V and 13 bases at J, leaving 7 bases unmatched. This CDR3 is 13 amino acids long. CDR1 is MGHRA, CDR2 YSYEKL, per germline. CDR3 loop: CASSRGGLAEQYF. The CDR3 coding sequence is TGCGCCAGCAGCCGAGGTGGACTAGCGGAGCAGTACTTC.

As concerns this clonotype: This clone may be a read error of a much larger clone one base away. The chain combines TRBV20-1 with TRBJ2-5, with D perhaps TRBD1 (6 bases). Germline V gives CDR1 DFQATT, CDR2 SNEGSKA (reference sequence). V gave up 5 bases and J gave up 2 bases, with 9 bases separating them. This CDR3 spans 12 amino acids. The CDR3 reads CSAGQWQETQYF. The CDR3 region has the DNA TGCAGTGCTGGACAGTGGCAAGAGACCCAGTACTTC.

This clonotype was seen a few times. This chain joins TRBV7-6 and TRBJ2-5, with D maybe TRBD1 (5 bases). V gave up 5 bases and J gave up 1 base, with 11 bases separating them. Looked up from germline, CDR1 is SGHVS and CDR2 is FNYEAQ. CDR3 length: 14 residues. CDR3 DNA sequence: TGTGCCAGCAGCCGCCGACAGCCCCAAGAGACCCAGTACTTC. Encoded protein: CASSRRQPQETQYF.

This clonotype was counted between two and nine times. The chain combines TRBV11-2 with TRBJ2-5, with D maybe TRBD2 (6 bases). The CDR3 is 14 residues long. Germline-derived CDR1 and CDR2 are SGHAT and FQNNGV. V was shortened by 8 bases and J by 5 bases, with 18 bases between the two germline ends. The CDR3 here is CASAASWGDETQYF. The CDR3 bases are TGTGCCAGCGCCGCCTCCTGGGGGGATGAGACCCAGTACTTC.

This sequence joins TRBV5-1 and TRBJ1-1, with D perhaps matching TRBD1 (6 bases). This CDR3 contains 13 residues. The V and J ends lost 4 bases and 4 bases respectively, with 11 bases between them. The germline V gene encodes CDR1 SGHRS and CDR2 YFSETQ. Here the CDR3 DNA reads TGCGCCAGCAGCCTTGACAGGTTCACTGAAGCTTTCTTT. Residues: CASSLDRFTEAFF. Full variable domain (rest looked up from reference TRBV5-1 and TRBJ1-1): KAGVTQTPRYLIKTRGQQVTLSCSPISGHRSVSWYQQTPGQGLQFLFEYFSETQRNKGNFPGRFSGRQFSNSRSEMNVSTLELGDSALYLCASSLDRFTEAFFGQGTRLTVV.

The chain uses TRBV20-1 and TRBJ2-3; perhaps D is TRBD1 or TRBD2 (6 bases each). The length of the CDR3 is 12 residues. The V end was cut by 5 bases, the J end by 4 bases, with 10 bases between. Germline V gene data show CDR1 as DFQATT and CDR2 as SNEGSKA (reference sequence). CDR3 protein: CSAGGGADTQYF. DNA of the CDR3: TGCAGTGCTGGAGGGGGAGCAGATACGCAGTATTTT.

The chain recombines TRBV12-3 or TRBV12-4 with TRBJ2-5, with TRBD2 matching over 10 bases. CDR3 length: 16 amino acids. The junction had 14 bases not matched to a gene; V was cut back by 2 bases and J by 11 bases. The CDR3 here is CASSLSGRALGNEQYF. The CDR3 DNA sequence: TGTGCCAGCAGTTTAAGCGGGAGGGCCCTCGGCAATGAGCAGTACTTC.

This clonotype was counted a few times. V and J are TRBV28 and TRBJ2-3; unclear D gene. V was cut by 5 bases and J by 1 base, with 10 bases left in between. Germline V gene sequence: CDR1 MDHEN, CDR2 SYDVKM. The CDR3 length is 14 residues. The CDR3 DNA reads TGTGCCAGCAGTGCCCCAGTAGGCACAGATACGCAGTATTTT. Translating gives CASSAPVGTDTQYF.

A few counts support this clonotype. The rearrangement joins TRBV24-1 to TRBJ2-3; 7 positions agree with TRBD1. Germline V gene sequence: CDR1 KGHDR, CDR2 SFDVKD. With V trimmed by 3 bases and J by 3 bases, 5 bases remained unmatched. This CDR3 has 15 amino acids. The CDR3 DNA reads TGTGCCACCAGTGATGCAGGGGGTGTAACAGATACGCAGTATTTT. It encodes CATSDAGGVTDTQYF.